This T cell receptor (beta chain) stems from a study of blood T cell repertoires in COVID-19. Overall study: T cells, B-cell-depleted T cells, or PBMCs provided the cDNA or gDNA that served as material.

In the authors' methods: Nucleated cell counts were estimated from reference gene primer amplification. TCRdb keeps only in-frame clones here, not all; method: immunoSEQ multiplex PCR. Clone size and the V and J calls come from that table; the DNA yielded D and trimming. The data hold 200,000 to 300,000 clones, with roughly 87% observed a single time. The CDR3 has 15 amino acids. Per germline, CDR1 ENHRY and CDR2 SYGVKD. The ends lost 4 bases at V and 3 bases at J; junction bases unmatched: 6. Participant ages covered about 18 to 95 years across 20 to 30 US areas. This sequence joins TRBV10-3 and TRBJ2-5, with 9 bases fitting TRBD2. The sample consisted of PBMCs or T cells enriched from blood (not recorded which). This TCR was recovered from a woman in her 30s with acute COVID-19. Written as DNA, the CDR3 is TGTGCCATCAGTGCACAGCCTAGCGGGGAAGAGACCCAGTACTTC. Protein: CAISAQPSGEETQYF.